The T cell receptor beta chain under discussion was sequenced for a study of early T cells in non-severe SARS-CoV-2 infection. Looking at the study overall: Sequencing was performed on bulk RNA from unsorted whole blood, leaving chains unpaired.

Study-level results: Private and CD4 specificities were missed by VDJdb matching, which favored anti-spike CD8 responses.

As part of library construction, unique molecular identifiers were attached to individual cDNA molecules. TCRdb ran MiXCR on the 5' RACE reads and lists one entry per CDR3 protein. The sample yields tens of thousands of distinct CDR3 sequences, less than 15% seen once. Looked up from germline, CDR1 is MGHDK and CDR2 is SYGVNS. The CDR3 consists of 11 residues. The V and J ends lost 4 bases and 4 bases respectively, with 2 bases between them. This clonotype was picked up a small number of times. What it recognizes is unknown. The sequence was obtained from an adult who was a healthcare worker with PCR-confirmed SARS-CoV-2 infection or an uninfected control (not recorded which). Sequences were obtained from whole blood. V and J are TRBV25-1 and TRBJ2-1; D is ambiguous. CDR3 coding DNA: TGTGCCAGCAGTGTTTACAATGAGCAGTTCTTC. It encodes CASSVYNEQFF.